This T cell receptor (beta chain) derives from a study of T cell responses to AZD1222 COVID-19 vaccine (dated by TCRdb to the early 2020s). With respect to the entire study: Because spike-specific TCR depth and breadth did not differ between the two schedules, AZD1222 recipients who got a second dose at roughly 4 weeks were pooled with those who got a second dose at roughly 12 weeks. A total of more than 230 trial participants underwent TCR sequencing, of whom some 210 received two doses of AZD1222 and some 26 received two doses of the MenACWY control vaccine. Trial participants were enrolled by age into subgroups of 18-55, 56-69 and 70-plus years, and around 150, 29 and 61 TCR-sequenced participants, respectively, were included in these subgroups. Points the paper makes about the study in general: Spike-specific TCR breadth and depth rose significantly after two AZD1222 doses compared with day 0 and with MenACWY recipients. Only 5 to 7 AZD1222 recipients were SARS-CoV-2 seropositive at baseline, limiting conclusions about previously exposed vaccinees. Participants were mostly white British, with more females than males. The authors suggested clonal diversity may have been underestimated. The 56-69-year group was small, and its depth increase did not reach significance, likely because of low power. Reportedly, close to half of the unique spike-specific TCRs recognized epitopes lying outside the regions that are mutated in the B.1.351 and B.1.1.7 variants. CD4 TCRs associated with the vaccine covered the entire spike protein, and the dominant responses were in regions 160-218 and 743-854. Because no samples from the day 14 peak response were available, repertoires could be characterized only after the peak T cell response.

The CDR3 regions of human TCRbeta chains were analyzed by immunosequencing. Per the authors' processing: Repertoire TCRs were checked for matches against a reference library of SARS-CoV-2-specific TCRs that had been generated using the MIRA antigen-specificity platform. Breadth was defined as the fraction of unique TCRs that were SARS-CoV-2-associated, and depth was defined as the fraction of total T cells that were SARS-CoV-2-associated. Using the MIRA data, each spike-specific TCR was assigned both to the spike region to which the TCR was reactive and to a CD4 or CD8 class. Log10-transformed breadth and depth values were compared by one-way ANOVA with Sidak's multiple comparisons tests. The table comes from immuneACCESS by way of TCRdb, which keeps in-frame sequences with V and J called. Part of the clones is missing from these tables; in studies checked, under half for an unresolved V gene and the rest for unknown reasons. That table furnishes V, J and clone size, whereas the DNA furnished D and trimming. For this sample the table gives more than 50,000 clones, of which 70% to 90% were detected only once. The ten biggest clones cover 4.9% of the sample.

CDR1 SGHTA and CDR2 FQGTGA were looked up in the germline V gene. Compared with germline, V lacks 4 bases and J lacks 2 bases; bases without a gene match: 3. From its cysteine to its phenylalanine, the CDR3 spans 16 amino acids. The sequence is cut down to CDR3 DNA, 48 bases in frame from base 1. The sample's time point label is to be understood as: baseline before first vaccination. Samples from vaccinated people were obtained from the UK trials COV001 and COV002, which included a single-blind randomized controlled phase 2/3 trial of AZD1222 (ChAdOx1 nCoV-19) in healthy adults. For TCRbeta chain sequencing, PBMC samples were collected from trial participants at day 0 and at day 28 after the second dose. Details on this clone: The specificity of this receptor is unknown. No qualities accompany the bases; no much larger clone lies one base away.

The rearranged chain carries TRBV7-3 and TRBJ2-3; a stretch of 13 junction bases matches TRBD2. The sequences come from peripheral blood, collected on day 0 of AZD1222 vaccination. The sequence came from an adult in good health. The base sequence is TGTGCCAGCAGCTCGACTAGCGGGGGGCTCACAGATACGCAGTATTTT. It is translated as CASSSTSGGLTDTQYF.